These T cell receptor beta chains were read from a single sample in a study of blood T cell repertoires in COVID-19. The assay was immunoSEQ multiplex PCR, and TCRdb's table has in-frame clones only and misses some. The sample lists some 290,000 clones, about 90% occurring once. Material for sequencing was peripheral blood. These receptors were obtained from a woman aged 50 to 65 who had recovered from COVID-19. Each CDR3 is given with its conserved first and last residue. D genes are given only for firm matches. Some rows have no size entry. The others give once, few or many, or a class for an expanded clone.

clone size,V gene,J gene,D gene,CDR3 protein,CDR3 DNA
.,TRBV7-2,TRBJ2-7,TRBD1,CASRPDRGRNEQYF,TGTGCCAGCAGACCCGACAGGGGGCGGAACGAGCAGTACTTC
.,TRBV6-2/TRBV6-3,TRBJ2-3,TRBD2,CASSVGLAGNRDTQYF,TGTGCCAGCAGTGTGGGACTAGCGGGAAACCGAGATACGCAGTATTTT
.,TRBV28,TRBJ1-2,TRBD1,CASSLLGGGYGYTF,TGTGCCAGCAGTTTGCTAGGGGGCGGCTATGGCTACACCTTC
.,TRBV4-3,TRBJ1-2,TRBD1,CASSQGQGEEYGYTF,TGCGCCAGCAGCCAGGGACAGGGGGAAGAGTATGGCTACACCTTC
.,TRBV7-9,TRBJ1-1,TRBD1,CASSFDRGPTEAFF,TGTGCCAGCAGCTTCGACAGGGGGCCAACTGAAGCTTTCTTT
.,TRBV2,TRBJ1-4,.,CASRGLMGVGEKLFF,TGTGCCAGCAGGGGTTTGATGGGCGTAGGAGAAAAACTGTTTTTT
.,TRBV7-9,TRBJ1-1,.,CASAALGGLNTEAFF,TGTGCCAGTGCGGCCTTAGGAGGACTGAACACTGAAGCTTTCTTT
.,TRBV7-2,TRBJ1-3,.,CASSLERLRGAVSNTIYF,TGTGCCAGCAGCTTAGAACGGTTACGGGGGGCCGTCAGTAACACCATATATTTT
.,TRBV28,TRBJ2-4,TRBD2,CASSRASGLLAKNIQYF,TGTGCCAGCAGTAGGGCTAGCGGGCTCCTAGCCAAAAACATTCAGTACTTC
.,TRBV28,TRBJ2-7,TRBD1,CASSLRTGPYEQYF,TGTGCCAGCAGTTTAAGGACAGGGCCCTACGAGCAGTACTTC
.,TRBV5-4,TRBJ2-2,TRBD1,CASSLGTGGRVGELFF,TGTGCCAGCAGCTTGGGGACAGGGGGCCGCGTCGGGGAGCTGTTTTTT
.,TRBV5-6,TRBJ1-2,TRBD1,CASSSSGTERGYTF,TGTGCCAGCAGCTCATCCGGGACAGAAAGAGGCTACACCTTC
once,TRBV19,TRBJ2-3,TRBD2,CASSIGRAGGGFVSTDTQYF,TGTGCCAGTAGTATAGGCCGCGCGGGGGGCGGATTCGTGAGCACAGATACGCAGTATTTT
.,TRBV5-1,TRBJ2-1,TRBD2,CASSTASGPRYNEQFF,TGCGCCAGCAGCACCGCTAGCGGGCCTCGGTACAATGAGCAGTTCTTC
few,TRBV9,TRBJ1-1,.,CASSPSLVTFEAFF,TGTGCCAGCAGCCCCTCCCTCGTAACTTTTGAAGCTTTCTTT
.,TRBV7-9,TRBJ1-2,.,CASSLFRNYGYTF,TGTGCCAGCAGCTTATTTCGTAACTATGGCTACACCTTC
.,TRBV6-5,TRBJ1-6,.,CASSPTGGYNSPLHF,TGTGCCAGCAGTCCAACGGGGGGCTATAATTCACCCCTCCACTTT
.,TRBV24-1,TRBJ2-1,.,CATAHRGGNNYNEQFF,TGTGCCACCGCCCACCGTGGCGGGAACAACTACAATGAGCAGTTCTTC
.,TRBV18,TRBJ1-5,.,CASSPGVNQPQHF,TGTGCCAGCTCACCAGGAGTTAATCAGCCCCAGCATTTT
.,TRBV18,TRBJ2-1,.,CASSPQVYNEQFF,TGTGCCAGCTCGCCTCAGGTCTACAATGAGCAGTTCTTC
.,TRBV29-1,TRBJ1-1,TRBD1,CSVGTGGTMNTEAFF,TGCAGCGTCGGCACAGGGGGCACCATGAACACTGAAGCTTTCTTT
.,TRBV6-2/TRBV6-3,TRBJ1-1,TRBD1,CASSYTGGTEAFF,TGTGCCAGCAGTTACACAGGGGGCACTGAAGCTTTCTTT
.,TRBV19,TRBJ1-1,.,CASSISPGGLGEAFF,TGTGCCAGTAGTATTAGCCCGGGGGGGCTCGGTGAAGCTTTCTTT
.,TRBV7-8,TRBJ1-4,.,CASSLADFRPGNEKLFF,TGTGCCAGCAGCTTAGCCGACTTCCGCCCTGGAAATGAAAAACTGTTTTTT
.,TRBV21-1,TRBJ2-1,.,CASSTARGGEQFF,TGTGCCAGCAGCACCGCTAGGGGTGGTGAGCAGTTCTTC
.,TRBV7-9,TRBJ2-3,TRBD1,CASSRGQDSTDTQYF,TGTGCCAGCAGCCGGGGACAGGATAGCACAGATACGCAGTATTTT
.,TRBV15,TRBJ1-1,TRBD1,CATSRVTGGAGGTEAFF,TGTGCCACCAGCAGAGTCACAGGGGGCGCTGGGGGCACTGAAGCTTTCTTT
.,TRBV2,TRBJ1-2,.,CASSVSSGRRGYTF,TGTGCCAGCAGTGTTTCATCAGGGCGTCGTGGCTACACCTTC
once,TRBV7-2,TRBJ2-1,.,CASSFGIYNEQFF,TGTGCCAGCAGCTTCGGGATTTACAATGAGCAGTTCTTC
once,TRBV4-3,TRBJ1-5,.,CASSQVTGGNQPQHF,TGCGCCAGCAGCCAAGTTACGGGGGGAAATCAGCCCCAGCATTTT
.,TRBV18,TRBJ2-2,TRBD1,CASSPQQGGNTGELFF,TGTGCCAGCTCACCTCAACAGGGGGGAAACACCGGGGAGCTGTTTTTT
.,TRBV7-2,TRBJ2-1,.,CASSLERNEQFF,TGTGCCAGCAGCTTAGAGCGCAATGAGCAGTTCTTC
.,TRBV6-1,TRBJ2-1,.,CASSDRVGQFF,TGTGCCAGCAGTGACAGGGTGGGGCAGTTCTTC
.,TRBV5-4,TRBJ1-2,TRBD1,CASSLEGQGNYGYTF,TGTGCCAGCAGCCTGGAGGGACAGGGGAACTATGGCTACACCTTC
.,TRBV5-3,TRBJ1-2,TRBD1,CARRSPGQGGSGYTF,TGTGCCAGAAGGTCCCCGGGACAGGGGGGCTCTGGCTACACCTTC
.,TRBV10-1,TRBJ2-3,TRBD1,CASSHIRPGQGAEDTQYF,TGCGCCAGCAGTCATATACGTCCGGGACAGGGGGCGGAAGATACGCAGTATTTT